Reported below is one T cell receptor (beta chain). Its antigen is not identified. Clones were sequenced by immunoSEQ multiplex PCR, and TCRdb holds only the in-frame ones, with some missing. The data contain approximately 30,000 clones, roughly four fifths of them singletons. The record originates from a study of lymphopenia after photon versus proton radiotherapy. Study-level results: Oligoclonal CD8+ Temra expansion after nadir drove photon patients' diversity drop. Relative stability marked proton patients; photon patients lost diversity and naive cells. Authors raise, but do not show, better survival with proton therapy.

With 8 bases clipped from V and 6 bases from J, the junction kept 11 bases outside the gene matches. The CDR3 runs to 15 residues. Germline V gene sequence: CDR1 WSHSY, CDR2 SAAADI. The chain combines TRBV10-2 with TRBJ2-3, with 10 bases that match TRBD1. Sequenced material: peripheral blood, taken from a patient treated with photon-based radiotherapy. This receptor was taken from a man aged 45-60 years with gastric cancer. This CDR3 is CASRAPGQGKDTQYF. The CDR3 coding sequence is TGCGCCAGCCGGGCCCCGGGACAGGGGAAGGATACGCAGTATTTT.